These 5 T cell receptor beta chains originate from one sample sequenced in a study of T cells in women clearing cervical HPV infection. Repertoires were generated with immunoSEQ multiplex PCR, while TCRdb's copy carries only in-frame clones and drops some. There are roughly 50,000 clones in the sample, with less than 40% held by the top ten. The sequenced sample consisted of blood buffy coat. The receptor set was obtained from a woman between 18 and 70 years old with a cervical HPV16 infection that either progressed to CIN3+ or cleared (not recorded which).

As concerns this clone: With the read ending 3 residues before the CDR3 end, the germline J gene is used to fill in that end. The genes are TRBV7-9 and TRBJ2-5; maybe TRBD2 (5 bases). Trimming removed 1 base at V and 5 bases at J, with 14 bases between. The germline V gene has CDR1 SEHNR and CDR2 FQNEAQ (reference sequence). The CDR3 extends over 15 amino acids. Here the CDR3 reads CASSLVAGLGETQYF. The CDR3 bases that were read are TGTGCCAGCAGCTTAGTGGCGGGCCTGGGGGAGACC.

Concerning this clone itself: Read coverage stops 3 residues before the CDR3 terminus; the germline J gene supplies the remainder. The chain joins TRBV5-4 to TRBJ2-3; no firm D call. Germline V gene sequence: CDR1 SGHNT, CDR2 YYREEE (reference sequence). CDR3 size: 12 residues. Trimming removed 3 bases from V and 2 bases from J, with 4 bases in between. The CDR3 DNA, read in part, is TGTGCCAGCAGCTCTTACACAGATACG. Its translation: CASSSYTDT. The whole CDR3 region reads CASSSYTDTQYF.

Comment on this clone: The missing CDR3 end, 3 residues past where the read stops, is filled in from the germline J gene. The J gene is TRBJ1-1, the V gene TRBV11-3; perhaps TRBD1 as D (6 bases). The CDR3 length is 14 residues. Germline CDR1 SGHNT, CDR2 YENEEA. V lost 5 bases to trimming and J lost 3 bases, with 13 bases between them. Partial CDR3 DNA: TGTGCCAGCAGCACGATGGACAGATACACTGAA. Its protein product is CASSTMDRYTE. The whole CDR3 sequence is CASSTMDRYTEAFF.

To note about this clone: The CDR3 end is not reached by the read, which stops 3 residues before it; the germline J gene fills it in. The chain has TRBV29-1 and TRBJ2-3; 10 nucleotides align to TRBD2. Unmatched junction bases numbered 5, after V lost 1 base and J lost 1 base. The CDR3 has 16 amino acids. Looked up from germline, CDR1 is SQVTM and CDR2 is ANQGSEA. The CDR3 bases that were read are TGCAGCGTTGAAGGTGCTAGCGGGAGAGGCACAGATACG. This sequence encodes CSVEGASGRGTDT. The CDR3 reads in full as CSVEGASGRGTDTQYF.

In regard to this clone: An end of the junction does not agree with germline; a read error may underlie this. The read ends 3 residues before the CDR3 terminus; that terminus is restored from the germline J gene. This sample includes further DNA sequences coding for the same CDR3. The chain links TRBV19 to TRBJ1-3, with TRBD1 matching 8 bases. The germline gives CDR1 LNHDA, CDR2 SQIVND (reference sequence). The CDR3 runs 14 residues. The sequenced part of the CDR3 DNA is TGTGCCACAAGACAGGGGAGGACTGGAAACACA. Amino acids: CATRQGRTGNT. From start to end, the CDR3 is CATRQGRTGNTIYF.